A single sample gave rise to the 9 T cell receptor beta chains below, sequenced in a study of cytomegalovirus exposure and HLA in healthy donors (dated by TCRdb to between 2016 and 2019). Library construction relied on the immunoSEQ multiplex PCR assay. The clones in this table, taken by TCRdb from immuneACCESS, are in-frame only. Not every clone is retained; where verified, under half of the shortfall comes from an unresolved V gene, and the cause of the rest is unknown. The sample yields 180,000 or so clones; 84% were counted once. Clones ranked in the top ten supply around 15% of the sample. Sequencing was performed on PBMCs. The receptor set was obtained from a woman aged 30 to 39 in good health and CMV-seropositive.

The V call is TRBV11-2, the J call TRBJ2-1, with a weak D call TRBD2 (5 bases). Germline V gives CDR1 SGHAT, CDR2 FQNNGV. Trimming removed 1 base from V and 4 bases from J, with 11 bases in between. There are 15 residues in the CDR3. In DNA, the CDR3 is TGTGCCAGCAGCTTAGTGGCGGGCCCTTACAATGAGCAGTTCTTC. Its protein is CASSLVAGPYNEQFF.

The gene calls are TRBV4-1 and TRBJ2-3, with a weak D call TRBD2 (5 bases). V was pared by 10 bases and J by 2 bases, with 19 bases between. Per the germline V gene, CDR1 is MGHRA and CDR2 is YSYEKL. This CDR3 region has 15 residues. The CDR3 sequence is CATTEGSRVTDTQYF. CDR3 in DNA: TGCGCCACCACCGAGGGTAGCCGTGTCACAGATACGCAGTATTTT.

The CDR3 region is CASSTGGQPQHF. DNA for the CDR3: TGTGCCAGCAGCACGGGAGGGCAGCCCCAGCATTTT. This rearrangement joins TRBV5-6 to TRBJ1-5; no reliable D call. This CDR3 has 12 amino acids. V was shortened by 4 bases and J by 7 bases, with 9 bases between the two germline ends. Germline CDR1 is SGHDT and CDR2 is YYEEEE.

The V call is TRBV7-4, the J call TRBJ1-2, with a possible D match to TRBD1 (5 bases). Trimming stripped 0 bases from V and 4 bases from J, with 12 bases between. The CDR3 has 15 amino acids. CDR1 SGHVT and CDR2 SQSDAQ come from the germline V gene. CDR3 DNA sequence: TGTGCCAGCAGCTTAGCCGGGACTTTTCGCTATGGCTACACCTTC. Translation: CASSLAGTFRYGYTF.

DNA for the CDR3: TGTGCCAGCAGGGCAGTCGCCTATGGCTACACCTTC. It encodes CASRAVAYGYTF. The chain combines TRBV6-1 with TRBJ1-2; D unclear. This CDR3 comprises 12 residues. Trimming removed 6 bases at V and 4 bases at J, with 9 bases between. Germline assignment: CDR1 MNHNS and CDR2 SASEGT.

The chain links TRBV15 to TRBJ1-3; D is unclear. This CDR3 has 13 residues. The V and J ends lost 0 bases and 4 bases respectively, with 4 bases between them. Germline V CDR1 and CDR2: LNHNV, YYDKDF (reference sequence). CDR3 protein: CATSRDSGNTIYF. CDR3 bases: TGTGCCACCAGCAGAGACTCCGGAAACACCATATATTTT.

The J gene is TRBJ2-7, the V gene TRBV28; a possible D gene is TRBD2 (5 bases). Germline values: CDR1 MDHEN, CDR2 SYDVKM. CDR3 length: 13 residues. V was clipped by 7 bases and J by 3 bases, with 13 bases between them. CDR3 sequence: CASTFTSRYEQYF. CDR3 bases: TGTGCCAGCACTTTCACTAGTCGCTACGAGCAGTACTTC.

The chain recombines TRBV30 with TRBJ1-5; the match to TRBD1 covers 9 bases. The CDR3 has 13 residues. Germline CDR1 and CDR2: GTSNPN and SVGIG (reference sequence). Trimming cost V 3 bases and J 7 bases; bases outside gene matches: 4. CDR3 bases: TGTGCCTGGAGCGGACAGGGGTCCCAGCCCCAGCATTTT. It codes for CAWSGQGSQPQHF.

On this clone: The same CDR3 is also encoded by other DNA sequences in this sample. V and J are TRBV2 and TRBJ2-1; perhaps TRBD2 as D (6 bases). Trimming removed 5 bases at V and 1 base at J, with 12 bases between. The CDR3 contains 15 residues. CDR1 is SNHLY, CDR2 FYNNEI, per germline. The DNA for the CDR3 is TGTGCCAGCAGTAGACTAGGGAGTTCCTACAATGAGCAGTTCTTC. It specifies CASSRLGSSYNEQFF. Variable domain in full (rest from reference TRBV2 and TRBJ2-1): EPEVTQTPSHQVTQMGQEVILRCVPISNHLYFYWYRQILGQKVEFLVSFYNNEISEKSEIFDDQFSVERPDGSNFTLKIRSTKLEDSAMYFCASSRLGSSYNEQFFGPGTRLTVL.